The source of this T cell receptor (beta chain) is a study of T cells in tumors after PD-1 blockade. The wider study: Treatment was either pembrolizumab 200 mg every 3 weeks or cemiplimab 350 mg every 2 weeks.

The CDR3 spans 13 residues. Template: tumor biopsy or peripheral blood genomic DNA, roughly 600-6,004 ng per sample. Measured with immunoSEQ multiplex PCR; TCRdb has only the in-frame clones, and not every one. The table shows around 46,000 clones, with about four fifths occurring only once. This clone was detected only a few times. One end of the junction is discordant with germline, which a read error may explain. The clonotype was recovered from a human donor with basal cell carcinoma. The sample here was PBMCs, taken before anti-PD-1 treatment. The rearrangement links TRBV12-3 or TRBV12-4 to TRBJ2-1; 7 bases agree with TRBD2. The CDR3 region has the DNA TGTGCCAGCAGTCTAGCGGACGACAATGAGCAGTTCTTC. Translation gives CASSLADDNEQFF.